This TCR beta chain was identified in a study of cytomegalovirus exposure and HLA in healthy donors. General study findings and limits: In a later analysis, TCR beta V- and J-gene trimming showed a link to a missense DCLRE1C variant.

The PCR contained 60 Vbeta and 13 Jbeta primers. TCRdb's table, derived via immunoSEQ multiplex PCR, lists solely in-frame clones and lacks some. The sample holds 220,000 or so clones. Turning to this clone: The target antigen is unknown.

The sequence was obtained from a girl aged 2 to 9 in good health and CMV-seropositive. The specimen was PBMCs.

The CDR3 sequence: CASRYPADGGYGYTF. The CDR3 DNA sequence: TGTGCCAGCAGATATCCAGCGGACGGAGGGTACGGCTACACCTTC. V gene TRBV7-2 combines with J gene TRBJ1-2; no firm D call. The ends were cut back, 6 bases at V and 8 bases at J, with 22 bases in the middle. Per the germline V gene, CDR1 is SGHTA and CDR2 is FQGNSA. There are 15 residues in the CDR3.